The rows below give T cell receptor beta chains drawn from one sample of a study of blood T cells in healthy people across ages. TCRdb re-called the 5' RACE reads with MiXCR, one entry per CDR3 protein. The data show approximately 800,000 distinct CDR3 sequences, about 62% seen once. Sequenced input: blood. Every receptor here comes from a man younger than 45 in good health. CDR3s include the opening cysteine and the closing phenylalanine or tryptophan. Fields, in order: V gene, J gene, D gene, clone size, CDR3 DNA, CDR3 protein. The D gene is left open where the match is weak. Size tells how often a clone was seen (once, few, many) or the class of an expanded clone, and some rows leave it out.

>TRBV7-8|TRBJ2-3|TRBD2|few
TGTGCCAGCAGCCCATCGACTAGCGGGGGGCGAGATACGCAGTATTTT
CASSPSTSGGRDTQYF
>TRBV11-1|TRBJ2-3|-|few
TGTGCCAGCAGCGTATTGGCACAGTTCACAGATACGCAGTATTTT
CASSVLAQFTDTQYF
>TRBV6-6|TRBJ1-1|-|-
TGTGCCAGCAGTTCCCTGACCAACACCACTGAAGCTTTCTTT
CASSSLTNTTEAFF
>TRBV7-2|TRBJ1-6|-|-
TGTGCCAGCAGCCCAATGGTGTCAGGGAACTCACCCCTCCACTTT
CASSPMVSGNSPLHF
>TRBV27|TRBJ2-3|-|-
TGTGCCAGCAGTTACGGGTGGGGCAACACAGATACGCAGTATTTT
CASSYGWGNTDTQYF
>TRBV7-7|TRBJ2-1|TRBD1|-
TGTGCCAGCAGCCCCCTGACAGGGCCAATTACCTACAATGAGCAGTTCTTC
CASSPLTGPITYNEQFF
>TRBV21-1|TRBJ2-7|-|-
TGTGCCAGAGTGACAGGGGGGATGGGATACAATGAGCAGTACTTC
CARVTGGMGYNEQYF
>TRBV20-1|TRBJ2-4|-|-
TGCAGTGCTGTGGGGGAAAACATTCAGTACTTC
CSAVGENIQYF
>TRBV28|TRBJ1-2|-|-
TGTGCCAGCAGTCCCATCCTGCTGACAGGAGCTGACTATGGCTACACCTTC
CASSPILLTGADYGYTF
>TRBV14|TRBJ2-1|-|-
TGTGCCAGCAGCCCCTTGTGGGACATCGATAACCATGAGCAGTTCTTC
CASSPLWDIDNHEQFF
>TRBV2|TRBJ2-5|TRBD2|-
TGTGCCAGCAGTTCGGGACTAGTTTCGGAGACCCAGTACTTC
CASSSGLVSETQYF
>TRBV28|TRBJ2-4|TRBD2|-
TGTGCCAGCAGTTTTCAACTAGCGGGAGGGGGAGAAAAAGCCAAAAACATTCAGTACTTC
CASSFQLAGGGEKAKNIQYF
>TRBV10-3|TRBJ2-7|-|few
TGTGCCATCAGTGAGTCGTCGGGAGCCTTTACCTACGAGCAGTACTTC
CAISESSGAFTYEQYF
>TRBV6-5|TRBJ1-2|-|-
TGTGCCAGCACTGAGGGGCAGGGGTTCCGGGGCTACACCTTC
CASTEGQGFRGYTF
>TRBV20-1|TRBJ2-7|-|-
TGCAGTGCTAGTCACTCCCAAGGCTACTACGAGCAGTACTTC
CSASHSQGYYEQYF
>TRBV20-1|TRBJ1-2|-|-
TGCAGTGCTAGAATTCGGGGGCTAACCGACCCCTATGGCTACACCTTC
CSARIRGLTDPYGYTF
>TRBV19|TRBJ2-1|TRBD2|-
TGTGCCAGTAGTATCGTACTAGCGGGAGGTCAGAATGAGCAGTTCTTC
CASSIVLAGGQNEQFF
>TRBV5-1|TRBJ2-5|-|-
TGCGCCAGCAGCCCGCCGGGACTGCCGACCAGGCAGTACTTC
CASSPPGLPTRQYF
>TRBV20-1|TRBJ2-5|TRBD2|-
TGCAGTGCCCCACTCCTAGCGGGTCAGTACTTC
CSAPLLAGQYF
>TRBV28|TRBJ2-1|-|-
TGTGCCAGCAGTTTCCCGGGAGTCGCATCGTATGAGCAGTTCTTC
CASSFPGVASYEQFF
>TRBV6-5|TRBJ2-7|-|few
TGTGCCAGCAGCCCCCACCCCGAGGGGAGCTGGTACGAGCAGTACTTC
CASSPHPEGSWYEQYF
>TRBV12-3/TRBV12-4|TRBJ1-2|-|-
TGTGCCAGCAGCACCCGCGGCGGATCCTATGGCTACACCTTC
CASSTRGGSYGYTF
>TRBV3-1|TRBJ2-5|-|-
TGTGCCAGCAGCCAAGGTCGAGGGTCTGAAGAGACCCAGTACTTC
CASSQGRGSEETQYF
>TRBV4-3|TRBJ2-3|TRBD2|-
TGCGCCAGCAGCCAAGAGGGGCTAGCGGGGGCGACGCAGTATTTT
CASSQEGLAGATQYF
>TRBV27|TRBJ1-3|-|-
TGTGCCAGCAGTATGAGGGGGATTTCAGGAAACACCATATATTTT
CASSMRGISGNTIYF
>TRBV11-1|TRBJ2-7|-|-
TGTGCCAGCAGCTTAATAACTAGCAAATACAATGAGCAGTACTTC
CASSLITSKYNEQYF
>TRBV6-1|TRBJ1-5|-|few
TGTGCCAGCAGTGGGTATGGGAAGGGAGGCAATCAGCCCCAGCATTTT
CASSGYGKGGNQPQHF
>TRBV11-2|TRBJ2-7|TRBD1|-
TGTGCCAGCAGACCAACCGGGACAGGAACCTACGAGCAGTACTTC
CASRPTGTGTYEQYF
>TRBV11-2|TRBJ2-3|TRBD2|-
TGTGCCAGCAGCTTAGGAGCTTGGCGGGGGAGCACAGATACGCAGTATTTT
CASSLGAWRGSTDTQYF
>TRBV2|TRBJ1-2|-|-
TGTGCCAGCAGTGAGACGGGGCAGAACTATGGCTACACCTTC
CASSETGQNYGYTF
>TRBV2|TRBJ2-1|-|-
TGTGCCAGCAGACCGGACGTAAATGAGCAGTTCTTC
CASRPDVNEQFF
>TRBV27|TRBJ2-1|TRBD1|-
TGTGCCAGCAGTAGGGACAGGGGGCGCAATGAGCAGTTCTTC
CASSRDRGRNEQFF
>TRBV10-3|TRBJ1-4|-|-
TGTGCCACCAGGAACAGGGAGGATGAAAAACTGTTTTTT
CATRNREDEKLFF
>TRBV12-3/TRBV12-4|TRBJ2-1|-|once
TGTGCCAGCAGCCCCGTGGGGGAGACCCAGTTCTTC
CASSPVGETQFF
>TRBV12-3/TRBV12-4|TRBJ2-5|-|few
TGTGCCAGCAGTTTTGGGGCGGCAGAGACCCAGTACTTC
CASSFGAAETQYF
>TRBV29-1|TRBJ2-5|-|-
TGCAGCGTTGAAGGGGAGGCAGAGACCCAGTACTTC
CSVEGEAETQYF
>TRBV20-1|TRBJ1-1|TRBD1|-
TGCAGTGCTAGGCCCGGGGGGACAGGGGCTTTCTTT
CSARPGGTGAFF
>TRBV6-2/TRBV6-3|TRBJ2-4|TRBD2|-
TGTGCCAGCAGTTTACTAGCGGGAGCCAAAAACATTCAGTACTTC
CASSLLAGAKNIQYF
>TRBV12-3/TRBV12-4|TRBJ1-5|-|-
TGTGCCAGCAGCCTTTCCCCCACTAGCAATCAGCCCCAGCATTTT
CASSLSPTSNQPQHF
>TRBV20-1|TRBJ2-7|TRBD2|few
TGCAGTGCTTCCCCCACCTTGGTAGCGGGGTACGAGCAGTACTTC
CSASPTLVAGYEQYF
>TRBV6-1|TRBJ2-7|-|once
TGTGCCAGCAGCGTCCGGGACACCTACGAGCAGTACTTC
CASSVRDTYEQYF
>TRBV7-2|TRBJ2-3|-|-
TGTGCCAGCAGCTTAATTTTTCTGGGGGAAGATACGCAGTATTTT
CASSLIFLGEDTQYF
>TRBV10-3|TRBJ2-2|TRBD1|-
TGTGCCATCAGTCATAACCGGGACAGGACCATTTCGAACACCGGGGAGCTGTTTTTT
CAISHNRDRTISNTGELFF
>TRBV13|TRBJ2-3|-|-
TGTGCCAGCAGCCTGGGAGACAGGCCTTTTACGCAGTATTTT
CASSLGDRPFTQYF
>TRBV20-1|TRBJ2-1|-|once
TGCAGTGCGGTAATGGATAGCAACGAGCAGTTCTTC
CSAVMDSNEQFF
>TRBV28|TRBJ2-7|-|-
TGTGTCAGCAGACCGGAGAACTACGAGCAGTACTTC
CVSRPENYEQYF
>TRBV7-9|TRBJ2-7|TRBD1|-
TGTGCCAGCAGCTTAGAGGTTGGGGGACAGGGGCGCTACGAGCAGTACTTC
CASSLEVGGQGRYEQYF
>TRBV20-1|TRBJ2-5|-|few
TGCAGTGCCGAAGGGGAAAGCGAGCAAGAGACCCAGTACTTC
CSAEGESEQETQYF
>TRBV6-5|TRBJ2-7|TRBD2|-
TGTGCCAGCAGTTACGCGGGGGGCCCCACCTACGAGCAGTACTTC
CASSYAGGPTYEQYF
>TRBV7-9|TRBJ1-1|-|-
TGTGCCAGCAGCGACGGGACGCGCACTGAAGCTTTCTTT
CASSDGTRTEAFF
>TRBV6-2/TRBV6-3|TRBJ2-3|-|-
TGTGCCAGCACCCAAACAGGGTTCGGTGGAGATACGCAGTATTTT
CASTQTGFGGDTQYF
>TRBV12-3/TRBV12-4|TRBJ2-1|TRBD2|-
TGTGCCAGCAGTGCGAGCGGGGGCCGGGAGCAGTTCTTC
CASSASGGREQFF
>TRBV12-3/TRBV12-4|TRBJ2-3|TRBD2|-
TGTGCCAGCAGTTTTGTAGCGGGAAGCACAGATACGCAGTATTTT
CASSFVAGSTDTQYF
>TRBV6-5|TRBJ1-6|-|-
TGTGCCAGCAGTTACTCCCCTTGGGGGCATAATTCACCCCTCCACTTT
CASSYSPWGHNSPLHF
>TRBV5-1|TRBJ2-3|TRBD2|-
TGCGCCAGCAGCTTGGACGGACTAGCGGGGACCAATTCCGCCGGTACGCAGTATTTT
CASSLDGLAGTNSAGTQYF
>TRBV7-2|TRBJ2-1|-|-
TGTGCCAGCAGCCTTGTAAAAACGAGCGGGTCTGACTTGTTCTTC
CASSLVKTSGSDLFF
>TRBV4-3|TRBJ2-7|TRBD2|few
TGCGCCAGCAGCCGCGTAGCGGGTGGCTCCTACGAGCAGTACTTC
CASSRVAGGSYEQYF
>TRBV7-3|TRBJ2-1|TRBD2|-
TGTGCCAGCAGCCCGGCACGACTAGCGACGAATGAGCAGTTCTTC
CASSPARLATNEQFF
>TRBV10-3|TRBJ2-3|-|-
TGTGCCACCACCACTGCAGGCGGAGAGACAGATACGCAGTATTTT
CATTTAGGETDTQYF